This entry is about one T cell receptor beta chain. This receptor's antigen is unknown. The germline V gene provides CDR1 MNHEY and CDR2 SVGAGI. There are 13 amino acids in the CDR3, from cysteine to phenylalanine inclusive. Nucleotide data are not available. The sample comes from a study of T cells expressing NK-cell markers (dated by TCRdb to 2020 to 2022). For the study in its entirety: In sorted CD3+CD56+NKG2C+, CD3+CD56+NKG2C- and CD3+CD56-NKG2C+ T-cell subsets from several donors, TCR beta-chain repertoires were profiled. Of the eight sequenced donors, seven were found to be HCMV-seropositive and one was found to be HCMV-seronegative. Randomly selected healthy volunteers, three men and five women, were used as the eight sequenced donors. Libraries were sequenced as 2 x 150 bp reads on Illumina HiSeq 2000/2500, MiSeq or NextSeq. The full study reports these points: For several donors, the dominant CD3+CD56+NKG2C+ clonotypes were among the top 10 CD8+ clonotypes and accounted for roughly 1.0-7.5% of CD8+ T cells. Those dominant clonotypes were again the most abundant among CD3+CD56-NKG2C+ cells in several donors, at about 25-60.1%. It remained unclear whether the expanded NKG2C-expressing T cell clones were specific for HCMV antigens.

To determine HCMV serostatus, a commercial ELISA kit was used to detect HCMV-specific IgG in serum. Ficoll density gradient centrifugation was used to isolate peripheral blood mononuclear cells from blood. The reads were generated on an Illumina HiSeq 2000. TCR beta cDNA libraries were prepared using 5'RACE template switching, which introduced a universal primer site and unique molecular identifiers. cDNA synthesis was primed from the TCR beta constant segment, followed by two successive PCR amplification steps. The paper's processing steps were these. Reads were demultiplexed and grouped by UMI with MIGEC, and clonotypes were assembled and quantified with MiTCR. To exclude erroneous sequences, only TCR cDNA sequences supported by at least two reads were retained. Downstream repertoire analysis used the tcR package, and clonotypes were matched across fractions by CDR3 nucleotide sequence plus V segment. Antigen specificity was annotated against VDJdb with VDJmatch, allowing one amino acid substitution in CDR3. With the reads reprocessed by TCRdb, a single entry stands for each CDR3 protein sequence and no DNA is reported. V and J calls and clone size were set by TCRdb, not the authors. The sample table includes around 380,000 distinct CDR3 sequences. The ten largest clones add up to around 10% of the sample.

This TCR derives from a woman between 45 and 65 years old in good health. Donor details come from another sample of the same person, matched by shared clones. The chain is made from TRBV6-5 and TRBJ2-5; with no DNA, the TCRdb D assignment of TRBD2 cannot be verified. Sequenced sample: blood T cells: a sorted CD56 or NKG2C T cell subset, CD4+ or CD8+ T cells, or bulk PBMC T cells (not recorded which). The CDR3 region: CASMTGGRTTQYF.